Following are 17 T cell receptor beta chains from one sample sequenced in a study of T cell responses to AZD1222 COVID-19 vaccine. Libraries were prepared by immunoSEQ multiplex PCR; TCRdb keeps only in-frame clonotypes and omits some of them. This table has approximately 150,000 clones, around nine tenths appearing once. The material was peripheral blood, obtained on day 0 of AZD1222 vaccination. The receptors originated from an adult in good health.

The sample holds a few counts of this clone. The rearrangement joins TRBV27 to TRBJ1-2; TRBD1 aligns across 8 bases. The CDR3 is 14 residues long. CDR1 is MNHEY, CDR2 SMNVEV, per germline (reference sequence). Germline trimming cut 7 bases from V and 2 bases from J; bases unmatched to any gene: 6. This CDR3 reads CASILDRVNYGYTF. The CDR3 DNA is TGTGCCAGCATACTGGACAGGGTCAACTATGGCTACACCTTC.

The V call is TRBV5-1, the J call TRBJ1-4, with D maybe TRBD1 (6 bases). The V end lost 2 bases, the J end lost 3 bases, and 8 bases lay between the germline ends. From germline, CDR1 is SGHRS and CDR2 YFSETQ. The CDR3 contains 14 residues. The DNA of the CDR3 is TGCGCCAGCAGCTTCGGGACACCTAATGAAAAACTGTTTTTT. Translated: CASSFGTPNEKLFF.

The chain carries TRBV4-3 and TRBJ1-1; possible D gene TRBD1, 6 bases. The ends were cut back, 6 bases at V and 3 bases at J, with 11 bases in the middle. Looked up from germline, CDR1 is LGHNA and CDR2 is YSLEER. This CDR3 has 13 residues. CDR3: CASSVDRHTEAFF. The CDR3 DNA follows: TGCGCCAGCAGTGTTGACAGGCACACTGAAGCTTTCTTT.

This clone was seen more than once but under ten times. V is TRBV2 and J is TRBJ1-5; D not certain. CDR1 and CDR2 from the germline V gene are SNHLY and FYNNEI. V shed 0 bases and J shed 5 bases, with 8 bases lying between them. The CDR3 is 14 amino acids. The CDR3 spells CASSEALVYQPQHF. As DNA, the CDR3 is TGTGCCAGCAGTGAAGCGCTTGTGTATCAGCCCCAGCATTTT.

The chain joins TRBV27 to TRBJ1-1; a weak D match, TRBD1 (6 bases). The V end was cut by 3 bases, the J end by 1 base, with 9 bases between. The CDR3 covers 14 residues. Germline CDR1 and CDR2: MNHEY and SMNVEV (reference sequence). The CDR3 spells CASSFFRGNTEAFF. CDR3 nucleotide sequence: TGTGCCAGCAGTTTCTTCAGGGGGAACACTGAAGCTTTCTTT.

CDR3 bases: TGCGCCAGCAGCTTGGTTGCGGGAGGATCGGGCGAGCAGTACTTC. This gives the protein CASSLVAGGSGEQYF. V gene TRBV5-1 combines with J gene TRBJ2-7, with 8 positions matching TRBD2. Germline CDR1 reads SGHRS; CDR2 reads YFSETQ. The junction had 8 bases not matched to a gene; V was cut back by 0 bases and J by 6 bases. CDR3 size: 15 residues.

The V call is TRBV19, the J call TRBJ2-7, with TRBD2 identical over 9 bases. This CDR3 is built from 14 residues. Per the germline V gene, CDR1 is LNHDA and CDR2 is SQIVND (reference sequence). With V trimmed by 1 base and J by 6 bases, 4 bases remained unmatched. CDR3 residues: CASSIAWTSVEQYF. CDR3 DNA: TGTGCCAGTAGTATAGCTTGGACTAGCGTCGAGCAGTACTTC.

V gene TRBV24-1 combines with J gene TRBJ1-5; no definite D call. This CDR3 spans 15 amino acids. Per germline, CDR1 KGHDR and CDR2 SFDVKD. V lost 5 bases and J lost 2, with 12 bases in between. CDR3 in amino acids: CATSGEGTGNQPQHF. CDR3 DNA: TGTGCCACCAGTGGGGAGGGCACGGGCAATCAGCCCCAGCATTTT.

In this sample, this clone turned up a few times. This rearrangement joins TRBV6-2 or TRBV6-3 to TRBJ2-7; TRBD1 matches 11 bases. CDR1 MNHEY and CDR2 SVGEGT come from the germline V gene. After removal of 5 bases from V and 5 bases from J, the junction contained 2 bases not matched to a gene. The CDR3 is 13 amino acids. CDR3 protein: CASSPGQGDEQYV. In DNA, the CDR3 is TGTGCCAGCAGTCCGGGACAGGGGGACGAGCAGTACGTC.

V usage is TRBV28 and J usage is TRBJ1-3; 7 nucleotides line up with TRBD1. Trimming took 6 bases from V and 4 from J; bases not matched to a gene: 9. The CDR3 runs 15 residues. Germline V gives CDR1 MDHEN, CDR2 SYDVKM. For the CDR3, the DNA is TGTGCCAGCAGAAAGGGACAGATGCCCGGAAACACCATATATTTT. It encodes CASRKGQMPGNTIYF.

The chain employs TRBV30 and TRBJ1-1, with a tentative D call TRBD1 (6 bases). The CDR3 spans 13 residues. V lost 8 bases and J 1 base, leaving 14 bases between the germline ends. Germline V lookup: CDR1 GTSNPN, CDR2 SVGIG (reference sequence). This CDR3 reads CARAGATNTEAFF. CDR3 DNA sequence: TGTGCCCGCGCGGGGGCCACGAACACTGAAGCTTTCTTT.

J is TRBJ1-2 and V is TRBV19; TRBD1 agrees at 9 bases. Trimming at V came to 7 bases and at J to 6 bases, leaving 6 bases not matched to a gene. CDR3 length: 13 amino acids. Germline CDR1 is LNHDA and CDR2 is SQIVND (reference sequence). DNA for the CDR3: TGTGCCAGTACTTGGACAGGGGTGAATGGCTACACCTTC. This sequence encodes CASTWTGVNGYTF.

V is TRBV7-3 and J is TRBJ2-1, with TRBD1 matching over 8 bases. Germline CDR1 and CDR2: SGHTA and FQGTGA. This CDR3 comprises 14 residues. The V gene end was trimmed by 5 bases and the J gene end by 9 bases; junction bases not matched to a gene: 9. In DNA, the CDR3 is TGTGCCAGCAGCCCCAGGGGGCAGGTTGGTGAGCAGTTCTTC. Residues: CASSPRGQVGEQFF.

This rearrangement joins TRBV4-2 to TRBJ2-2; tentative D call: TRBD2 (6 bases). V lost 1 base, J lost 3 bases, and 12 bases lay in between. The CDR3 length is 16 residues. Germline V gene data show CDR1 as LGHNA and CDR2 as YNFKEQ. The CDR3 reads CASSQVGGADTGELFF. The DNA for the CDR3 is TGTGCCAGCAGCCAAGTTGGAGGGGCGGACACCGGGGAGCTGTTTTTT.

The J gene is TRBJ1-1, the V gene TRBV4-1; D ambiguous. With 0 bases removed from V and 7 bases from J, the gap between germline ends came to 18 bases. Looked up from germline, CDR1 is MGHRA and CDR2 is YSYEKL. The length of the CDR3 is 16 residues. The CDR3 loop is CASSQDLSTDTGEAFF. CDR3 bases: TGCGCCAGCAGCCAAGATCTTTCCACCGACACTGGTGAAGCTTTCTTT.

The CDR3 nucleotides are TGTGCCAGCAGTCTGGACAGGGGGGACACAGATACGCAGTATTTT. Protein product: CASSLDRGDTDTQYF. The rearrangement links TRBV2 to TRBJ2-3; 10 nucleotides align to TRBD1. The CDR3 runs to 15 residues. The germline V gene encodes CDR1 SNHLY and CDR2 FYNNEI. V gave up 5 bases and J gave up 2 bases; unmatched junction bases: 4.

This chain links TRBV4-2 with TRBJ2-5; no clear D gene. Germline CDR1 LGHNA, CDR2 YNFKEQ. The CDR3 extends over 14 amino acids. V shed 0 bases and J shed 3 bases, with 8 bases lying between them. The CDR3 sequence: CASSQEAGKETQYF. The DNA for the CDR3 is TGTGCCAGCAGCCAAGAAGCCGGAAAAGAGACCCAGTACTTC.